This T cell receptor (beta chain) is from a study of blood T cell repertoires in COVID-19. Across the whole study: Samples representing acute and convalescent COVID-19 were sourced from the United States, Italy and Spain. In each case, the material was cDNA or gDNA derived from T cells, B-cell-depleted T cells, or PBMCs.

This clone was seen a few times. In the source study's methods: Scientists estimated how many nucleated cells there were by amplifying reference gene primers. Assay: immunoSEQ multiplex PCR; the TCRdb copy retains only in-frame clones and omits some. Clonal size and the V and J genes are those of that table, whereas D and trimming came from the DNA. The table lists approximately 150,000 clones, more than 75% of them singletons, with roughly 5% in the top ten. Followed over time, Seattle patients had been enrolled while infection was active. The sequence derives from a woman in her fifties or sixties with COVID-19, enrolled during active disease. Sequences were obtained from peripheral blood.

The CDR3 loop reads CASSFRGNEQYF. In DNA, the CDR3 is TGTGCCAGCAGTTTTAGGGGGAACGAGCAGTACTTC. The genes are TRBV12-3 or TRBV12-4 and TRBJ2-7; D perhaps matches TRBD1 (6 bases). The length of the CDR3 is 12 residues. The germline V and J ends were trimmed by 3 bases and 5 bases, with 8 bases remaining between them.